Sequencing of this T cell receptor (beta chain) was carried out in a study of beta chain features in type 1 diabetes. About the study: Over all samples combined, 107,917,701 sorted cells were examined.

Comment on this clone: Antigen unknown.

Findings and limits, study-wide: A cDNA-based sequencing approach could over-represent cells with high TCR expression. TCRB CDR3s were moderately but significantly shorter in Type 1 diabetes patients in all four CD4+ subsets.

The sequenced template was cDNA made from the entire isolated RNA. The table came from immunoSEQ multiplex PCR; TCRdb's copy has only in-frame clones and leaves some out. Of more than 150,000 clones listed, about 13% are singletons. The ends were cut back, 2 bases at V and 8 bases at J, with 15 bases in the middle. Per germline, CDR1 MGHDK and CDR2 SYGVNS. This CDR3 region has 14 residues. The chain combines TRBV25-1 with TRBJ1-2; D is possibly TRBD1 (5 bases). This sequence was found in a woman younger than 30 in good health. Sequenced sample: central memory CD4+ T cells from blood. In DNA form, the CDR3 reads TGTGCCAGCAGTGAAACGTTGGGCAGGGAAGGCTACACCTTC. Residues: CASSETLGREGYTF.